This is a list of T cell receptor beta chains from one sample in a study of blood T cell repertoires in COVID-19. The assay was immunoSEQ multiplex PCR, and TCRdb's table has in-frame clones only and misses some. The sample yields some 390,000 clones, nearly 90% seen once. The source material was PBMCs or T cells enriched from blood (not recorded which). The receptors originated from a woman aged 30 to 39 who had recovered from COVID-19. Both conserved end residues are part of each CDR3. A D gene is named only where the DNA matches it firmly. Clone size is stated in some rows and not others, as once, few, many or a class when expanded.

CDR3aa: CASSPRNRGSAPLHF
CDR3nt: TGTGCCAGCAGCCCGAGAAACAGGGGTTCGGCACCCCTCCACTTT
v_gene: TRBV11-2
abundance: NA
j_gene: TRBJ1-6
d_gene: TRBD1

CDR3aa: CASSNRDRGPEGTEAFF
CDR3nt: TGTGCCAGCAGTAACCGGGACAGGGGTCCCGAAGGGACTGAAGCTTTCTTT
v_gene: TRBV11-2
abundance: few
j_gene: TRBJ1-1
d_gene: TRBD1

CDR3aa: CATSAPRAGTQYF
CDR3nt: TGTGCCACCAGTGCCCCGCGGGCGGGAACCCAGTACTTC
v_gene: TRBV24-1
abundance: NA
j_gene: TRBJ2-5
d_gene: NA

CDR3aa: CASSFGGRQPQHF
CDR3nt: TGTGCCAGCAGTTTCGGGGGGCGGCAGCCCCAGCATTTT
v_gene: TRBV3-1/TRBV3-2
abundance: NA
j_gene: TRBJ1-5
d_gene: NA

CDR3aa: CAIMAGTGVTGELFF
CDR3nt: TGTGCCATCATGGCCGGGACAGGGGTCACCGGGGAGCTGTTTTTT
v_gene: TRBV10-3
abundance: NA
j_gene: TRBJ2-2
d_gene: TRBD1

CDR3aa: CASSQVDYPYNEQFF
CDR3nt: TGTGCCAGCAGCCAAGTAGACTACCCCTACAATGAGCAGTTCTTC
v_gene: TRBV3-1/TRBV3-2
abundance: NA
j_gene: TRBJ2-1
d_gene: NA

CDR3aa: CASSKGFGNQPQHF
CDR3nt: TGTGCCAGCAGTAAGGGGTTCGGCAATCAGCCCCAGCATTTT
v_gene: TRBV6-5
abundance: NA
j_gene: TRBJ1-5
d_gene: NA

CDR3aa: CASRVLASDSYEQYF
CDR3nt: TGTGCCAGCAGGGTACTGGCTAGCGATAGTTACGAGCAGTACTTC
v_gene: TRBV27
abundance: NA
j_gene: TRBJ2-7
d_gene: NA

CDR3aa: CASSPGSGLGSNEQFF
CDR3nt: TGCGCCAGCAGCCCGGGATCGGGACTAGGGTCCAATGAGCAGTTCTTC
v_gene: TRBV5-1
abundance: NA
j_gene: TRBJ2-1
d_gene: TRBD2

CDR3aa: CASSDRLQGRDF
CDR3nt: TGTGCCAGCAGTGACAGATTACAGGGCCGCGACTTC
v_gene: TRBV2
abundance: NA
j_gene: TRBJ2-7
d_gene: NA

CDR3aa: CASSPRVAGDYNEQFF
CDR3nt: TGTGCCAGTAGTCCCCGGGTCGCGGGAGACTACAATGAGCAGTTCTTC
v_gene: TRBV19
abundance: NA
j_gene: TRBJ2-1
d_gene: TRBD2

CDR3aa: CASSTDSLAKNIQYF
CDR3nt: TGTGCCAGCAGTACTGATTCCTTAGCCAAAAACATTCAGTACTTC
v_gene: TRBV4-2
abundance: NA
j_gene: TRBJ2-4
d_gene: NA

CDR3aa: CASSIRDRHNEQFF
CDR3nt: TGTGCCAGCAGTATCCGGGACAGACACAATGAGCAGTTCTTC
v_gene: TRBV6-5
abundance: NA
j_gene: TRBJ2-1
d_gene: TRBD1

CDR3aa: CASSYRGLGYGYTF
CDR3nt: TGTGCCAGCAGTTACAGGGGCCTAGGCTATGGCTACACCTTC
v_gene: TRBV6-5
abundance: once
j_gene: TRBJ1-2
d_gene: NA

CDR3aa: CASSLGLAASEQYF
CDR3nt: TGTGCCAGCAGCCTCGGACTAGCGGCATCGGAGCAGTACTTC
v_gene: TRBV11-2
abundance: NA
j_gene: TRBJ2-7
d_gene: TRBD2

CDR3aa: CASSEASTDTQYF
CDR3nt: TGTGCCAGCAGCGAAGCTAGCACAGATACGCAGTATTTT
v_gene: TRBV9
abundance: NA
j_gene: TRBJ2-3
d_gene: NA

CDR3aa: CAISPDRGQNTEAFF
CDR3nt: TGTGCCATCAGTCCGGACAGGGGGCAGAACACTGAAGCTTTCTTT
v_gene: TRBV10-3
abundance: NA
j_gene: TRBJ1-1
d_gene: TRBD1

CDR3aa: CASSFVFEELFF
CDR3nt: TGTGCCAGCAGTTTTGTGTTCGAGGAACTGTTTTTT
v_gene: TRBV28
abundance: NA
j_gene: TRBJ1-4
d_gene: NA

CDR3aa: CASCRLRVTNTGELFF
CDR3nt: TGTGCCAGCTGCAGACTCCGGGTAACGAACACCGGGGAGCTGTTTTTT
v_gene: TRBV21-1
abundance: NA
j_gene: TRBJ2-2
d_gene: NA

CDR3aa: CSARLGNYEQYF
CDR3nt: TGCAGCGCCAGACTAGGTAACTACGAGCAGTACTTC
v_gene: TRBV29-1
abundance: NA
j_gene: TRBJ2-7
d_gene: NA

CDR3aa: CASSSKTTAMNTEAFF
CDR3nt: TGTGCTAGCAGCTCTAAAACGACAGCCATGAACACTGAAGCTTTCTTT
v_gene: TRBV7-7
abundance: once
j_gene: TRBJ1-1
d_gene: NA

CDR3aa: CASSEVMGQPLDEQFF
CDR3nt: TGTGCCAGCAGTGAAGTAATGGGACAGCCACTCGATGAGCAGTTCTTC
v_gene: TRBV6-1
abundance: NA
j_gene: TRBJ2-1
d_gene: TRBD1

CDR3aa: CASSGGLVQYGYTF
CDR3nt: TGCGCCAGCAGTGGGGGACTAGTTCAATATGGCTACACCTTC
v_gene: TRBV10-1
abundance: NA
j_gene: TRBJ1-2
d_gene: NA

CDR3aa: CASSTTGTNSPLHF
CDR3nt: TGTGCCAGCAGCACGACAGGAACTAATTCACCCCTCCACTTT
v_gene: TRBV6-5
abundance: NA
j_gene: TRBJ1-6
d_gene: NA

CDR3aa: CASSQDWGQGYEQFF
CDR3nt: TGTGCCAGCAGCCAAGATTGGGGACAGGGCTATGAGCAGTTCTTC
v_gene: TRBV3-1/TRBV3-2
abundance: NA
j_gene: TRBJ2-1
d_gene: TRBD1

CDR3aa: CASSFRTGYGYTF
CDR3nt: TGCGCCAGCAGCTTCCGGACAGGCTATGGCTACACCTTC
v_gene: TRBV5-1
abundance: NA
j_gene: TRBJ1-2
d_gene: TRBD1

CDR3aa: CASSLSSYGYTF
CDR3nt: TGTGCCAGCAGCTTAAGTAGTTATGGCTACACCTTC
v_gene: TRBV7-9
abundance: NA
j_gene: TRBJ1-2
d_gene: NA

CDR3aa: CASSFGGGEYGYTF
CDR3nt: TGTGCCAGCAGCTTCGGCGGGGGCGAATATGGCTACACCTTC
v_gene: TRBV7-9
abundance: NA
j_gene: TRBJ1-2
d_gene: NA

CDR3aa: CASSVGDRGYGYTF
CDR3nt: TGTGCCAGCAGTGTGGGGGACAGGGGCTATGGCTACACCTTC
v_gene: TRBV2
abundance: NA
j_gene: TRBJ1-2
d_gene: TRBD1

CDR3aa: CASSTGQLKNIQYF
CDR3nt: TGTGCCAGCAGCACGGGACAGCTCAAAAACATTCAGTACTTC
v_gene: TRBV7-9
abundance: NA
j_gene: TRBJ2-4
d_gene: TRBD1

CDR3aa: CASSLAGTGYTEAFF
CDR3nt: TGCGCCAGCAGCTTGGCGGGGACAGGGTACACTGAAGCTTTCTTT
v_gene: TRBV5-1
abundance: NA
j_gene: TRBJ1-1
d_gene: TRBD1